Listed here are 18 T cell receptor beta chains from one sample, sequenced in a study of T cells after posttransplantation cyclophosphamide. A marrow graft followed busulfan-fludarabine conditioning, with cyclophosphamide on days +3 and +4. Profiling relied on immunoSEQ multiplex PCR, and the TCRdb table lists in-frame clones only, not all of them. This table holds 5,000 or so clones, over 70% found once. The specimen was PBMCs, collected after allogeneic stem cell transplant with posttransplant cyclophosphamide. Receptor source: a male patient in his fifties who received an allogeneic stem cell transplant from a related donor and was CMV-positive. Some T cells may be graft donor cells.

V usage is TRBV30 and J usage is TRBJ2-7; D might be TRBD1 (6 bases). The ends were cut back, 1 base at V and 4 bases at J, with 11 bases in the middle. Per germline, CDR1 GTSNPN and CDR2 SVGIG (reference sequence). The CDR3 is 13 amino acids. The CDR3 protein is CAWSETTGYEQYF. DNA of the CDR3: TGTGCCTGGAGTGAAACAACAGGGTACGAGCAGTACTTC.

In the case of this clone: The junction shows a germline mismatch at one end, possibly a read error. The chain combines TRBV18 with TRBJ2-3, with D perhaps matching TRBD2 (6 bases). This CDR3 has 16 residues. Per the germline V gene, CDR1 is KGHSH and CDR2 is LQKENI. The chain's CDR3 is CVSSPQLADSTDTQYF. CDR3 DNA: TGTGTCAGCTCACCGCAACTAGCAGATAGCACAGATACGCAGTATTTT.

The gene calls are TRBV11-2 and TRBJ2-7, with 11 bases aligning to TRBD2. The CDR3 has 17 amino acids. Germline CDR1 SGHAT, CDR2 FQNNGV. The junction had 9 bases not matched to a gene; V was cut back by 1 base and J by 4 bases. As DNA, the CDR3 is TGTGCCAGCAGCTTAGCCCCCCCGACTAGCGGGGTGTACGAGCAGTACTTC. Protein sequence: CASSLAPPTSGVYEQYF.

This chain links TRBV30 with TRBJ2-1; D is perhaps TRBD2 (6 bases). Germline V gene data show CDR1 as GTSNPN and CDR2 as SVGIG (reference sequence). Trimming took off 2 bases at V and 9 bases at J, with 17 bases between the two ends. This CDR3 spans 14 amino acids. This CDR3 reads CAWSWLSGEAEQFF. CDR3 in DNA: TGTGCCTGGAGTTGGTTATCCGGGGAGGCTGAGCAGTTCTTC.

This clone occurred once. The rearrangement links TRBV5-1 to TRBJ2-7, with 7 bases matching TRBD1. The CDR3 consists of 15 residues. Germline values: CDR1 SGHRS, CDR2 YFSETQ. Losses at the gene ends were 3 bases for V and 2 bases for J; bases not matched to a gene: 8. CDR3 sequence: CASSSRTGLTYEQYF. CDR3 sequence (DNA): TGCGCCAGCAGCTCCCGGACAGGACTTACCTACGAGCAGTACTTC. The full variable domain, its missing parts supplied by reference TRBV5-1 and TRBJ2-7, is KAGVTQTPRYLIKTRGQQVTLSCSPISGHRSVSWYQQTPGQGLQFLFEYFSETQRNKGNFPGRFSGRQFSNSRSEMNVSTLELGDSALYLCASSSRTGLTYEQYFGPGTRLTVT.

The chain has TRBV18 and TRBJ2-3; 8 bases are a match to TRBD2. The trim removed 4 bases at V and 14 bases at J, leaving 11 bases unmatched. This CDR3 comprises 13 residues. Per germline, CDR1 KGHSH and CDR2 LQKENI. This chain's CDR3 is CASSLPGTSPAYF. DNA of the CDR3: TGTGCCAGCTCACTGCCCGGGACTAGTCCGGCGTATTTT.

J is TRBJ1-2 and V is TRBV7-9, with D possibly matching TRBD1 (6 bases). The CDR3 totals 14 residues. CDR1 is SEHNR, CDR2 FQNEAQ, per germline (reference sequence). V lost 2 bases and J lost 6, with 13 bases in between. CDR3 nucleotide sequence: TGTGCCAGCAGCTTACAGGGGAGGGGTGATGGCTACACCTTC. Amino acid sequence: CASSLQGRGDGYTF. Full variable domain (missing parts from reference TRBV7-9 and TRBJ1-2): DTGVSQNPRHKITKRGQNVTFRCDPISEHNRLYWYRQTLGQGPEFLTYFQNEAQLEKSRLLSDRFSAERPKGSFSTLEIQRTEQGDSAMYLCASSLQGRGDGYTFGSGTRLTVV.

This clone was observed a few times. This CDR3 is CASRRGQATNEKLFF. The CDR3, as DNA: TGTGCCAGTCGGAGGGGGCAAGCAACTAATGAAAAACTGTTTTTT. The V and J genes are TRBV19 and TRBJ1-4; 7 bases map to TRBD1. V shed 8 bases, J shed 0 bases, and the junction held 6 bases outside the gene matches. The CDR3 contains 15 residues. Germline CDR1 LNHDA, CDR2 SQIVND (reference sequence).

This chain uses TRBV7-9 with TRBJ2-7; possibly TRBD2 for D (5 bases). This CDR3 spans 12 amino acids. Per germline, CDR1 SEHNR and CDR2 FQNEAQ (reference sequence). V was trimmed by 5 bases and J by 4 bases, leaving 9 bases between them. The DNA for the CDR3 is TGTGCCAGCAGCCGCCCGGGGTACGAGCAGTACTTC. This codes for CASSRPGYEQYF. The full variable domain, in which reference TRBV7-9 and TRBJ2-7 provide the parts outside the CDR3, is DTGVSQNPRHKITKRGQNVTFRCDPISEHNRLYWYRQTLGQGPEFLTYFQNEAQLEKSRLLSDRFSAERPKGSFSTLEIQRTEQGDSAMYLCASSRPGYEQYFGPGTRLTVT.

This sequence joins TRBV2 and TRBJ2-1, with TRBD2 matching over 8 bases. J lost 1 base, V lost 7 bases, and 9 bases had no gene match. Germline V gene data show CDR1 as SNHLY and CDR2 as FYNNEI. The CDR3 sequence is 16 residues long. CDR3 DNA sequence: TGTGCCAGCAACCCGGGACTAGGGGGGTCCTACAATGAGCAGTTCTTC. Protein: CASNPGLGGSYNEQFF.

The chain recombines TRBV13 with TRBJ1-1; TRBD1 matches 10 bases. J gave up 4 bases and V 2 bases, and 7 bases lay outside the gene matches. This CDR3 spans 16 amino acids. Germline V gene sequence: CDR1 PRHDT, CDR2 FYEKMQ (reference sequence). The DNA for the CDR3 is TGTGCCAGCAGCTTACCGGGACAGGGGTGGAGCACTGAAGCTTTCTTT. Translated: CASSLPGQGWSTEAFF.

The chain is built from TRBV13 and TRBJ2-7; 8 bases are a match to TRBD1. The CDR3 totals 15 residues. Unmatched junction bases numbered 5, after V lost 0 bases and J lost 4 bases. Per the germline V gene, CDR1 is PRHDT and CDR2 is FYEKMQ (reference sequence). CDR3 nucleotide sequence: TGTGCCAGCAGCTTAGGGGCAGGGGGCGGTTACGAGCAGTACTTC. Its translation is CASSLGAGGGYEQYF.

The chain employs TRBV4-1 and TRBJ2-7; D may be TRBD1 (6 bases). From germline, CDR1 is MGHRA and CDR2 YSYEKL. This CDR3 is 17 amino acids long. The V gene lost 0 bases and the J gene lost 2 bases, with 17 bases spanning the gap. CDR3 sequence (DNA): TGCGCCAGCAGCCAAGAAGCGGCAGGGGCCATTCCCTACGAGCAGTACTTC. The encoded protein is CASSQEAAGAIPYEQYF.

The chain carries TRBV27 and TRBJ2-1; D possibly corresponds to TRBD2 (6 bases). V lost 5 bases, J lost 7 bases, and 30 bases lay in between. Germline V gives CDR1 MNHEY, CDR2 SMNVEV (reference sequence). The CDR3 consists of 19 residues. The CDR3 sequence: CASSQYRSPGLQSGNEQFF. The CDR3 DNA sequence: TGTGCCAGCAGTCAGTACCGTTCTCCGGGACTCCAGTCAGGTAATGAGCAGTTCTTC.

The rearrangement uses TRBV28 and TRBJ1-2, with 9 bases lining up with TRBD1. CDR3 length: 13 amino acids. The germline V gene encodes CDR1 MDHEN and CDR2 SYDVKM. V was pared by 6 bases and J by 7 bases, with 6 bases of the junction left unmatched. CDR3 loop: CASRETGGPGYTF. CDR3 DNA sequence: TGTGCCAGCAGGGAAACAGGGGGCCCTGGCTACACCTTC.

V usage is TRBV5-5 and J usage is TRBJ2-6; perhaps TRBD2 as D (5 bases). The V end was cut by 4 bases, the J end by 0 bases, with 11 bases between. The V gene's germline CDR1 is SGHKS and CDR2 YYEKEE (reference sequence). The CDR3 is 16 amino acids. CDR3 DNA sequence: TGTGCCAGCAGCCCGAGGGCCTCCTCTGGGGCCAACGTCCTGACTTTC. Protein product: CASSPRASSGANVLTF.

The J gene is TRBJ1-1, the V gene TRBV6-1, with 8 bases matching TRBD1. The V gene end was trimmed by 6 bases and the J gene end by 4 bases; junction bases not matched to a gene: 7. Germline V lookup: CDR1 MNHNS, CDR2 SASEGT. The CDR3 has 14 amino acids. CDR3 in DNA: TGTGCCAGCAGCCTAAAGACAGGGGCCACTGAAGCTTTCTTT. Its translation is CASSLKTGATEAFF.

V gene TRBV5-1 combines with J gene TRBJ1-4, with 9 bases matching TRBD1. Germline V gene lookup returns CDR1 SGHRS and CDR2 YFSETQ. V gave up 4 bases and J gave up 5 bases; unmatched junction bases: 3. This CDR3 is built from 14 residues. The CDR3 DNA reads as TGCGCCAGCAGCCCTGGGACAGGGAATGAAAAACTGTTTTTT. Encoded protein: CASSPGTGNEKLFF.